This TCR beta chain is drawn from a study of cytomegalovirus exposure and HLA in healthy donors. Study-wide findings and caveats: Among the CMV-associated chains, a few were confirmed in vitro as specific for CMV antigens.

Points on this clone: Antigen: not known.

In the PCR, 60 Vbeta and 13 Jbeta primers were used. TCRdb's copy holds only in-frame clones and misses some; the assay was immunoSEQ multiplex PCR. The sample records about 100,000 clones, 81% being singletons. The sequencing sample was made of PBMCs. This receptor was taken from a man aged 35-49 years in good health and CMV-seropositive.

The CDR3 nucleotides are TGTGCCAGCAGCGCCAGGGACACTGAAGCTTTCTTT. Protein sequence: CASSARDTEAFF. The chain is built from TRBV9 and TRBJ1-1; possible D gene TRBD1, 5 bases. CDR1 SGDLS and CDR2 YYNGEE come from the germline V gene. V lost 3 bases to trimming and J lost 3 bases, with 6 bases between them. The CDR3 length is 12 residues.